Sequencing of this T cell receptor beta chain was carried out in a study of post-analysis software for immune sequencing data. Study-wide points: When patients were compared with controls, about five TRBV segments were more frequent, TRBV5-6, TRBV5-1 and TRBV20-1 among them. Comparison with controls showed significantly lower normalized Chao1 diversity in multiple sclerosis patients.

This clonotype was counted ten times or more. Its target is unknown. The germline V gene has CDR1 SGHRS and CDR2 YFSETQ. CDR3 length equals 13 residues. V dropped 0 bases and J dropped 4 bases, with 7 bases sitting between them. Unique-molecular-identifier-tagged TCR beta cDNA libraries were used. Via MiXCR, TCRdb re-called the PCR reads, giving one row per CDR3 protein. The repertoire consists of 250,000 to 300,000 distinct CDR3 sequences, with about 40% occurring once and the leading ten covering under 5.5%. This receptor was identified in a girl between 5 and 17 years old with multiple sclerosis. The chain joins TRBV5-1 to TRBJ1-2; no firm D call. Material: blood. CDR3 residues: CASSLDRRYGYTF. The CDR3 DNA reads TGCGCCAGCAGCTTGGACCGCCGCTATGGCTACACCTTC.